This T cell receptor beta chain is from a study of human T cells and chemical hapten exposure. The study, taken as a whole, reports: Following DPC sensitization, TCRs present above 1 in 1000 frequency showed no change.

V trimming: 6 bases; J trimming: 0 bases; junction bases outside the gene matches: 7. This CDR3 comprises 15 residues. The germline CDR1 and CDR2 sequences are DFQATT and SNEGSKA (reference sequence). Time point specified: patch test 1, 2 weeks after DPC sensitization. As to treatment: therapeutic diphenylcyclopropenone sensitization with weekly scalp DPC. Ahead of each patch test application, blood was drawn. This clonotype has only a few counts. Its target is not known. One entry per CDR3 protein results from TCRdb running MiXCR on the RACE reads. The sample contains more than 65,000 distinct CDR3 sequences, about a tenth of which appear only once.

Source: whole blood, taken in connection with sensitization to the hapten diphenylcyclopropenone (DPC). The J gene is TRBJ1-5, the V gene TRBV20-1; 8 nucleotides match TRBD1. The origin of this receptor is a woman between 50 and 59 years old with alopecia areata. Some clones in this sample may be carry-over from other donors' samples. This CDR3 reads CSAKTGADSNQPQHF. The CDR3 DNA sequence: TGCAGTGCAAAGACAGGGGCTGATAGCAATCAGCCCCAGCATTTT.